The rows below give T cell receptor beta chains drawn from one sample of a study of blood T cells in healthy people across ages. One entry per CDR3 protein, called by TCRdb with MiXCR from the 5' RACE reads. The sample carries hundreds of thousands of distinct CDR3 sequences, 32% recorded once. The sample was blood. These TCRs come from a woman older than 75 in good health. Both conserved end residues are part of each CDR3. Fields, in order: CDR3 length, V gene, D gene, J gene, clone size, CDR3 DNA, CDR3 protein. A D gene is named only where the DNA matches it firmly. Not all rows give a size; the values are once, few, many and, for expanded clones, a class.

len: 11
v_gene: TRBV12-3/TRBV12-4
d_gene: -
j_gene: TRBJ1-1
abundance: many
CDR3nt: TGTGCCAGCAGCTTCCGGGCTGAAGCTTTCTTT
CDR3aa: CASSFRAEAFF

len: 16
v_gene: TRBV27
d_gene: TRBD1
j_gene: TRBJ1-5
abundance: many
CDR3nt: TGTGCCAGCAGTTCAGGGGGTCCGGGACGGAATCAGCCCCAGCATTTT
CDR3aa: CASSSGGPGRNQPQHF

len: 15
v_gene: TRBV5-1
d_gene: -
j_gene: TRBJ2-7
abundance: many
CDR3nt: TGCGCCAGCAGCTTGGAAAGGGGATTAGGGTCCGAGCAGTACTTC
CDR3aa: CASSLERGLGSEQYF

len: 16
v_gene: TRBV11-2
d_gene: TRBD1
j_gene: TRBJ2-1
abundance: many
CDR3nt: TGTGCCAGCAGCTTAGTTTCGGGACAGGGCGACAATGAGCAGTTCTTC
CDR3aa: CASSLVSGQGDNEQFF

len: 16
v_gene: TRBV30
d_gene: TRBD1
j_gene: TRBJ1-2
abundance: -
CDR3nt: TGTGCCTGGAGCGTCGTCGGGACAGAAGCTAACTATGGCTACACCTTC
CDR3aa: CAWSVVGTEANYGYTF

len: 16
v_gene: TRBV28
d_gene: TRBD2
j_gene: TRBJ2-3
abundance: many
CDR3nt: TGTGCCAGCAGTTCCATCGCTAGCGGGGAGACAGATACGCAGTATTTT
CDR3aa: CASSSIASGETDTQYF

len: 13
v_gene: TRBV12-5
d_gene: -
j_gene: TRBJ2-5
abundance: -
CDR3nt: TGTGCCCTTCAAGGGGGGGATCGGGAGACCCAGTACTTC
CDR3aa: CALQGGDRETQYF

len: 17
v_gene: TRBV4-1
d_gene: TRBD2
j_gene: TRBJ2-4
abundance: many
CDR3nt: TGCGCCAGCAGCCAAGATCCATCGCGGGGGGCCGCAAACATTCAGTACTTC
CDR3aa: CASSQDPSRGAANIQYF

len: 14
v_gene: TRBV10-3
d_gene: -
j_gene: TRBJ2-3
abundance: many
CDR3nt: TGTGCCATCAGCCAGACAGGGAGGACAGATACGCAGTATTTT
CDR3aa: CAISQTGRTDTQYF

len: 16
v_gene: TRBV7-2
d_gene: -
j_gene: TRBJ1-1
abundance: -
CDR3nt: TGTGCCAGCAGCTTAGCGAGGAGGACCCCGGGTACTGAAGCTTTCTTT
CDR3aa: CASSLARRTPGTEAFF

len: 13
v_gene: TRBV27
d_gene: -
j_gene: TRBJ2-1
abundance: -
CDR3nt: TGTGCCAGCAGTTTATCCCTGGCTAGGAAGCAGTTCTTC
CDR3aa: CASSLSLARKQFF

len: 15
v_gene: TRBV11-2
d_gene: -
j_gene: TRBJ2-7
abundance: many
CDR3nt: TGTGCCAGCAGCTTAGGGGGCCCGGGGAACTACGAGCAGTACTTC
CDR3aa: CASSLGGPGNYEQYF

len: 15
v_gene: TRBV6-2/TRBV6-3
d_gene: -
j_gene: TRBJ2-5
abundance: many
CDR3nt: TGTGCCAGCAGCTTCCGGGGCTTCCGGGGAAAGACCCAGTACTTC
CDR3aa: CASSFRGFRGKTQYF

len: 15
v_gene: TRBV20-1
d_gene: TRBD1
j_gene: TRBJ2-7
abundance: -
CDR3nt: TGCAGTGCCATAAATAGCCGGGACAGCAGCTACGAGCAGTACTTC
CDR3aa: CSAINSRDSSYEQYF

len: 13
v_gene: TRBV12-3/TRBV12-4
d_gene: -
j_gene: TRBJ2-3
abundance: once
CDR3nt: TGTGCCACTAAGACAGTGAGAGCAGATGTGCAGTATTTT
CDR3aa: CATKTVRADVQYF

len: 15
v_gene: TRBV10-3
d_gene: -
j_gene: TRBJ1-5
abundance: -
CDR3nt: TGTGCCATCAGTGAATTCGGACAGTCCGGTCAGCCCCAGCATTTT
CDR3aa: CAISEFGQSGQPQHF

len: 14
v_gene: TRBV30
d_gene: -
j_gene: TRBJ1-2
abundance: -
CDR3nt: TGTGCCTGGAGCGCACTAGGCGGGGTCGATGGCTACACCTTC
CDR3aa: CAWSALGGVDGYTF

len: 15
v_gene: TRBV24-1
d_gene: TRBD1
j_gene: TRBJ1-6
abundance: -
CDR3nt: TGTGCCACCAGTGATCAAGACAGGGGTCGGTCACCCCTCCACTTT
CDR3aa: CATSDQDRGRSPLHF

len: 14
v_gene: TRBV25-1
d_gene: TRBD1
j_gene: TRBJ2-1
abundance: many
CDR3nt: TGTGCCAGCACCCGAAGGGACAGGGACAATGAGCAGTTCTTC
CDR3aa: CASTRRDRDNEQFF

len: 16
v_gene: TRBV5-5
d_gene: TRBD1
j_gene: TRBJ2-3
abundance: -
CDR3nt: TGTGCCAGCAGCGTAGCCGGGACAGGGATTACAGATACGCAGTATTTT
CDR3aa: CASSVAGTGITDTQYF

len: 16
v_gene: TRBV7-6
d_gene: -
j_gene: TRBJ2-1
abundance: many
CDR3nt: TGTGCCAGCAGCTTAGAGTCCGTGGGGCTCTTCAATGAGCAGTTCTTC
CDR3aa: CASSLESVGLFNEQFF

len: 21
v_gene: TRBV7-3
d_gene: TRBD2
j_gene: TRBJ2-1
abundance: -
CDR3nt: TGTGCCAGCAGCTTGCTGACTAGCCGAGGACCAGAGCCTGGCCCCTACAATGAGCAGTTCTTC
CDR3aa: CASSLLTSRGPEPGPYNEQFF

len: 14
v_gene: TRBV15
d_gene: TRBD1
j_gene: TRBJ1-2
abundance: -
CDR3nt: TGTGCCACCAGCCGACCGGGACAGAACTATGGCTACACCTTC
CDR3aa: CATSRPGQNYGYTF

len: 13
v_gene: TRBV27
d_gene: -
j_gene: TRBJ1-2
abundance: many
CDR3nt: TGTGCCAGCAGTTTAATCCCGGGTAATGGCTACACCTTC
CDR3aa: CASSLIPGNGYTF

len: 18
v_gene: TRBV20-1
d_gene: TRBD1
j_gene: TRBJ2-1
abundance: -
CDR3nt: TGCAGTGCTAGATGGGCCAGGGGGCGAAAAGATACCTACAATGAGCAGTTCTTC
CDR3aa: CSARWARGRKDTYNEQFF

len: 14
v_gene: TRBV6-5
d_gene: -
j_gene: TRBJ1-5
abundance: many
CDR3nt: TGTGCCAGCAGTTCCTCCGACGGGAATCAGCCCCAGCATTTT
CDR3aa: CASSSSDGNQPQHF

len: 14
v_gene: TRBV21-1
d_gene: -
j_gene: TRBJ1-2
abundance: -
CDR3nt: TGTGCCAGCAGCACCGAGGTACGACAGGGGGCCTACACCTTC
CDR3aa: CASSTEVRQGAYTF

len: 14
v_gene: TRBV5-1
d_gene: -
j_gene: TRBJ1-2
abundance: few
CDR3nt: TGCGCCAGCAGCTTAGATACAGGGACTAGTGGCTACACCTTC
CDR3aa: CASSLDTGTSGYTF

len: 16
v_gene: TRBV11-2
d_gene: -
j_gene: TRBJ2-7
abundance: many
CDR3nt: TGTGCCAGCACCCCCCAGGGGTCCCTATCATCCTACGAGCAGTACTTC
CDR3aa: CASTPQGSLSSYEQYF

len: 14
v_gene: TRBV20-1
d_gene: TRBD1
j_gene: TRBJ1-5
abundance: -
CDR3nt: TGCAGTGCTGCCGGGACAGCGGTCAGTCAGCCCCAGCATTTT
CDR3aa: CSAAGTAVSQPQHF

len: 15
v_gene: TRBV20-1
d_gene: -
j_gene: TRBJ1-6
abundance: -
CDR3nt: TGCAGTGCTAGAGATTTCGGCAGGCGAGATTCACCCCTCCACTTT
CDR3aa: CSARDFGRRDSPLHF

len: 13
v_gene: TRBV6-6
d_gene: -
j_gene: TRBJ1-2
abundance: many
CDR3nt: TGTGCCAGCCGTATGGGGGCCGGCTATGGCTACACCTTC
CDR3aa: CASRMGAGYGYTF

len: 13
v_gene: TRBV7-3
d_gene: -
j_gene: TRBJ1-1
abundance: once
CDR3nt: TGTGCCAGCAGCCCTAGGTACGGCACTGAAGCTTTCTTT
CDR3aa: CASSPRYGTEAFF

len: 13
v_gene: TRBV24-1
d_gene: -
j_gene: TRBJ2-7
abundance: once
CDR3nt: TGTGCCACCAGTGCCCCACAGAGGCTCGAGCAGTACTTC
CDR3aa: CATSAPQRLEQYF

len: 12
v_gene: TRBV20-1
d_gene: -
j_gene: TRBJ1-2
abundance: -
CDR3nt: TGCAGTGCTGGGGACCGGGACCCAGGCCACACCTTC
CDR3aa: CSAGDRDPGHTF

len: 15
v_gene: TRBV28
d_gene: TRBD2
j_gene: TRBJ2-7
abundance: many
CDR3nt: TGTGCCAGCAGTTCGCGGACTAGCGGGGTCGACGAGCAGTACTTC
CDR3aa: CASSSRTSGVDEQYF

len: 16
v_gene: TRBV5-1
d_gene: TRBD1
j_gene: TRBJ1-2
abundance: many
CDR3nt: TGCGCCAGCAGCTTGGTGACAGGGCTGGGTCCGAGTGGCTACACCTTC
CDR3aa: CASSLVTGLGPSGYTF

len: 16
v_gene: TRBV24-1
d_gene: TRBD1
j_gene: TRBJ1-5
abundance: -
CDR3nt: TGTGCCACCAGGGGACAGGGACCCCTCGGGCATCAGCCCCAGCATTTT
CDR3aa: CATRGQGPLGHQPQHF

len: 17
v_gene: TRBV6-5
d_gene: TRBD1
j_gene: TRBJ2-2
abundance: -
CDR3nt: TGTGCCAGCAGTTACTCGGTTGGGACAGGGGCGACCGGGGAGCTGTTTTTT
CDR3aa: CASSYSVGTGATGELFF

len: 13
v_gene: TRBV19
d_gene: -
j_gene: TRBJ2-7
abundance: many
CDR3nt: TGTGCCAGTAGTATTACACGTTCCTACGAGCAGTACTTC
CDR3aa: CASSITRSYEQYF

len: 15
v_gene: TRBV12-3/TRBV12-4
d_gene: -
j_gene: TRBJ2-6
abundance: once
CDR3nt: TGTGCCAGCACCCCGCTATACTCTGGGGCCAACGTCCTGACTTTC
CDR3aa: CASTPLYSGANVLTF

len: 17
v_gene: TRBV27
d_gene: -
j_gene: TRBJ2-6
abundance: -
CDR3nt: TGTGCCAGCAGTGGGTGGGCGGGCAACTCTGGGGCCAACGTCCTGACTTTC
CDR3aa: CASSGWAGNSGANVLTF

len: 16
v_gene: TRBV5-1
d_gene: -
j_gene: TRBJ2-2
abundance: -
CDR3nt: TGCGCCAGCAGCTGGGCAGGTTCCGCGAACACCGGGGAGCTGTTTTTT
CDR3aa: CASSWAGSANTGELFF

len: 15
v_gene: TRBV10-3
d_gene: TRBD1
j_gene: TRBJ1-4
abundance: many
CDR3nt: TGTGCCATCAGCTCAGGGGGCACAACTAATGAAAAACTGTTTTTT
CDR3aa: CAISSGGTTNEKLFF

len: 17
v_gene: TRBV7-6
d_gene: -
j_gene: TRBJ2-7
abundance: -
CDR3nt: TGTGCCAGCAGCTTAGTAGGAGGCCGGGGAGATACCTACGAGCAGTACTTC
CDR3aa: CASSLVGGRGDTYEQYF

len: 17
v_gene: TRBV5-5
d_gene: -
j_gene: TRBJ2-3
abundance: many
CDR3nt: TGTGCCAGCACCCCTGAGGGGGGTAATCGGGTTTCGGATACGCAGTATTTT
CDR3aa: CASTPEGGNRVSDTQYF

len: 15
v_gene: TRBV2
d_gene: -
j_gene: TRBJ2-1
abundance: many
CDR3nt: TGTGCCAGCAGTGAAGCGGGGGCCATATACAATGAGCAGTTCTTC
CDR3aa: CASSEAGAIYNEQFF

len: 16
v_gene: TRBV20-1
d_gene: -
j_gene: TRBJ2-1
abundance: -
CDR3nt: TGCAGTGCTAGAGATTACGTAAACCCGGGGTACAATGAGCAGTTCTTC
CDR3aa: CSARDYVNPGYNEQFF

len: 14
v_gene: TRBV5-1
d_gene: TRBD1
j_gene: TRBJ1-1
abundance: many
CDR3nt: TGCGCCAGCAGCCCGACAGGGGTGAACACTGAAGCTTTCTTT
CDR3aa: CASSPTGVNTEAFF

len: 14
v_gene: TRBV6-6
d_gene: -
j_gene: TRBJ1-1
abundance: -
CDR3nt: TGTGCCAGCAGCTCCTGGACCGTGAACACTGAAGCTTTCTTT
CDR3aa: CASSSWTVNTEAFF

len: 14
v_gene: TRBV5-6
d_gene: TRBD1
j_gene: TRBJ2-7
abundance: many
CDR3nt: TGTGCCAGCAGCTTGGACTGGACAGGGGTCGAGCAGTACTTC
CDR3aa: CASSLDWTGVEQYF

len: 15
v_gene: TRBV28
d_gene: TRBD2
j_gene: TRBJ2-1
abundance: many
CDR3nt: TGTGCCAGCAGTTTTGGAGGGACTAGCTCCGGTGAGCAGTTCTTC
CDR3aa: CASSFGGTSSGEQFF

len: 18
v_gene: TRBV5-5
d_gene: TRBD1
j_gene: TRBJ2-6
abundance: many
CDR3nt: TGTGCCAGCAGCTTGTACAGGACAGGGGGCTCTGGGGCCAACGTCCTGACTTTC
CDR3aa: CASSLYRTGGSGANVLTF

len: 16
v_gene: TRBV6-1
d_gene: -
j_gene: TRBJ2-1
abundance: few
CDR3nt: TGTGCCAGCAGTGGAGGTATGGCGGGGCAAACGAGTGAGCAGTTCTTC
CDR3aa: CASSGGMAGQTSEQFF

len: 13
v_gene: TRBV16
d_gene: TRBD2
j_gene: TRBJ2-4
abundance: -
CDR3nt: TGTGCCAGCAGCCAAGGGACTAGCGACATTCAGTACTTC
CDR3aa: CASSQGTSDIQYF

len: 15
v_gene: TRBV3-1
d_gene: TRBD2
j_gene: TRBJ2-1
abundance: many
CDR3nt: TGTGCCAGCAGCCCCCAGCGGGGGGGTTCCAATGAGCAGTTCTTC
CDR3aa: CASSPQRGGSNEQFF

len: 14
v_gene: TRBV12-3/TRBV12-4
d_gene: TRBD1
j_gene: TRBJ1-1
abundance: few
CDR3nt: TGTGCCAGCAGCAAAACAGGGGTGGGGACTGAAGCTTTCTTT
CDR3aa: CASSKTGVGTEAFF